This TCR beta chain originates from a study of vaccination and CD4 T cells after COVID-19. In the study overall: The convalescent group had six males, four females, seven Caucasians, two Asians, one multiracial. Timing of post-vaccine sample collection was a median 72 days after dose two, with a range of 14 to 241. Regarding the study as a whole: For convalescent patients, a median 86.3% of reactive clones surfaced exclusively after vaccination.

One entry per CDR3 protein results from TCRdb running MiXCR on the PCR reads. The sample comprises around 14,000 distinct CDR3 sequences, 69% of which are singletons, and around 1.1% rests with the top ten. Trimming shortened V by 3 bases and J by 3 bases, and 6 bases separated the two germline ends. Germline V gene sequence: CDR1 MNHEY, CDR2 SVGAGI. The CDR3 has 14 residues. This clonotype showed up just a few times. What it binds is unknown. The starting material was CD4+ T cells from blood, obtained after SARS-CoV-2 vaccination. The TCR sequence derives from a human donor who had recovered from COVID-19. The V gene is TRBV6-5, the J gene TRBJ1-6; no definite D call. Written as DNA, the CDR3 is TGTGCCAGCAGTTATGTGATCTATAATTCACCCCTCCACTTT. This translates into CASSYVIYNSPLHF.